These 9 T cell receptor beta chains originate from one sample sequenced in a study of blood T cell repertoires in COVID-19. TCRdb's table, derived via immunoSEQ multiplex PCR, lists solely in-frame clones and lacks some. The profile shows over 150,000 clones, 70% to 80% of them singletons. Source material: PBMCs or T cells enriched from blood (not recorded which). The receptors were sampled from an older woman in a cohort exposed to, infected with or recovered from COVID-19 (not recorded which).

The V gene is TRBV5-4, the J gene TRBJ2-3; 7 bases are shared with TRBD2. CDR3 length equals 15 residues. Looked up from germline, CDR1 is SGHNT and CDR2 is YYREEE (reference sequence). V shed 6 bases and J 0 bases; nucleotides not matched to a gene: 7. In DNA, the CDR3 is TGTGCCAGCACCTGGGGGGGGACTAGCACAGATACGCAGTATTTT. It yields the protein CASTWGGTSTDTQYF.

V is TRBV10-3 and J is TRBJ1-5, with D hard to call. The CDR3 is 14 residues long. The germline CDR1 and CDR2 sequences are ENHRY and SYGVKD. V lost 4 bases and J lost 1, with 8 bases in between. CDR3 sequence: CAISGRVSNQPQHF. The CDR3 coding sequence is TGTGCCATCAGTGGACGGGTGAGCAATCAGCCCCAGCATTTT.

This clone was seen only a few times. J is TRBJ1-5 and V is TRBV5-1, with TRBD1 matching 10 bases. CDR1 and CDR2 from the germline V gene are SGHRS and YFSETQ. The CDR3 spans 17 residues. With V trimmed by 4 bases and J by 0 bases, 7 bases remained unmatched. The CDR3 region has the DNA TGCGCCAGCAGCCCAGGGACAGGGGCTTATAGCAATCAGCCCCAGCATTTT. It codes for CASSPGTGAYSNQPQHF.

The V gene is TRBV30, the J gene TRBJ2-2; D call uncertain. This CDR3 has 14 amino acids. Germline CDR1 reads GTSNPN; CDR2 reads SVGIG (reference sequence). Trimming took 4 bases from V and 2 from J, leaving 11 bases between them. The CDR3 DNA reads TGTGCCTGGACCCCACGAGTTAACACCGGGGAGCTGTTTTTT. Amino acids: CAWTPRVNTGELFF.

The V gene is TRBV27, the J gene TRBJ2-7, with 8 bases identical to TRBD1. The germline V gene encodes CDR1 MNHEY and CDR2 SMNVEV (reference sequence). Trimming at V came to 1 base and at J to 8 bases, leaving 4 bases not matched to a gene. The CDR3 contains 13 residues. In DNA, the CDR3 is TGTGCCAGCAGTTTATTGGCAGGGGGCAAGCAGTACTTC. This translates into CASSLLAGGKQYF.

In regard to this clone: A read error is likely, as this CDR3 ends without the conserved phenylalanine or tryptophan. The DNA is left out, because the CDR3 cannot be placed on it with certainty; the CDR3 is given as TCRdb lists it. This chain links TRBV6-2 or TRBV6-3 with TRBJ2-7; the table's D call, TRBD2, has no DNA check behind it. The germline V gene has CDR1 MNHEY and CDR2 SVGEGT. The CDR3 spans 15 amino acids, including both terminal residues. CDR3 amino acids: CASSHMTSGSWEFYL.

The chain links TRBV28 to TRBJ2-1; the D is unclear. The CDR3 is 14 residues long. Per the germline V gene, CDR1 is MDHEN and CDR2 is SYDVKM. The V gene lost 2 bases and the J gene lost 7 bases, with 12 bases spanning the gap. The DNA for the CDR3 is TGTGCCAGCAGTTTAGCCTCCGTCCTAAATGAGCAGTTCTTC. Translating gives CASSLASVLNEQFF. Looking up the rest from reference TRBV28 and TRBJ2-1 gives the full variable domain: DVKVTQSSRYLVKRTGEKVFLECVQDMDHENMFWYRQDPGLGLRLIYFSYDVKMKEKGDIPEGYSVSREKKERFSLILESASTNQTSMYLCASSLASVLNEQFFGPGTRLTVL.

The CDR3 DNA reads TGTGCCAGCAGCTTGTTAGGGGGCAACAATGAGCAGTTCTTC. This codes for CASSLLGGNNEQFF. The genes are TRBV5-4 and TRBJ2-1, with 7 bases matching TRBD1. CDR3 length: 14 amino acids. V trimming: 1 base; J trimming: 5 bases; junction bases outside the gene matches: 3. From germline, CDR1 is SGHNT and CDR2 YYREEE (reference sequence).

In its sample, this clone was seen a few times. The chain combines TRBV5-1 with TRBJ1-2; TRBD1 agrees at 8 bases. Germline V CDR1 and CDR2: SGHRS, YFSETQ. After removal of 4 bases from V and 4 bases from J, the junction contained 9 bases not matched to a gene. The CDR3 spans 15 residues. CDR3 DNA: TGCGCCAGCAGCAGGGACAGGAGCCAAATCTATGGCTACACCTTC. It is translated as CASSRDRSQIYGYTF.